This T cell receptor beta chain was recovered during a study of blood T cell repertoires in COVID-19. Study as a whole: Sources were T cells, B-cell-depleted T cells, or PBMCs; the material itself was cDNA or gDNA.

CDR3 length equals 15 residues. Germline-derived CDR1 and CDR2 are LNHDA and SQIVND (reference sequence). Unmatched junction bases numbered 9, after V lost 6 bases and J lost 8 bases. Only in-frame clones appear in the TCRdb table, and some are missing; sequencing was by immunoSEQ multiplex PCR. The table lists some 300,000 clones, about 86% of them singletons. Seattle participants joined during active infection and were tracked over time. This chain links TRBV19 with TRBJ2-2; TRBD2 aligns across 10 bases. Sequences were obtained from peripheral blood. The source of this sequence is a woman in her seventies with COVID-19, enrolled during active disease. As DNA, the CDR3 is TGTGCCAGTAGAATAAAGCGGGGGGGCCGAGGGGAGCTGTTTTTT. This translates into CASRIKRGGRGELFF.